The clone carrying this TCR beta chain was seen only a few times. The data were taken from a study of T cells in Graves' hyperthyroidism and ophthalmopathy. Study as a whole: Peripheral blood was secured at the point of initial diagnosis, before any treatment.

RNA transcripts provided the source from which TCR beta CDR3 regions were amplified. First-round RT-PCR with HTBI primers amplified the TCR CDR3 region. Each CDR3 protein gets one entry after TCRdb re-called the multiplex PCR reads with MiXCR. Of about 480,000 distinct CDR3 sequences in the sample, around 14% were seen once. With a duration under 2 months, the hyperthyroidism was newly diagnosed in patients aged 18 to 65. Specimen: blood. The TCR sequence derives from a woman aged 18-30 years with Graves' hyperthyroidism.

The CDR3 region has the DNA TGTGCCAGCAGTCTAACGTCGGGACAGGGAACCATTCAGTACTTC. This sequence encodes CASSLTSGQGTIQYF. The rearrangement joins TRBV12-3 or TRBV12-4 to TRBJ2-4; 9 bases agree with TRBD1. The CDR3 extends over 15 amino acids. Trimming removed 5 bases from V and 9 bases from J; junction bases left unmatched: 11.